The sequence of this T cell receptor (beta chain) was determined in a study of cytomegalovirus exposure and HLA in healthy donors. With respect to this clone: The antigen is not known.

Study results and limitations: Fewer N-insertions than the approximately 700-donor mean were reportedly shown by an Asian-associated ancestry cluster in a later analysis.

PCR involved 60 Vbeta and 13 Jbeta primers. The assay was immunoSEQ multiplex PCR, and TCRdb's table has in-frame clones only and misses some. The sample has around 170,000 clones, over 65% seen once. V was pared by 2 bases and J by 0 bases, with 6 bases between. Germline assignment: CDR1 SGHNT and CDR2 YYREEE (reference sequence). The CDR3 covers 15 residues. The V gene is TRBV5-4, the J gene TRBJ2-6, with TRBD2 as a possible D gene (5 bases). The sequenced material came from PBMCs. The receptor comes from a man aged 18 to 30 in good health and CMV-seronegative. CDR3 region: CASSFGGSGANVLTF. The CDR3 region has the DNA TGTGCCAGCAGCTTCGGAGGCTCTGGGGCCAACGTCCTGACTTTC.